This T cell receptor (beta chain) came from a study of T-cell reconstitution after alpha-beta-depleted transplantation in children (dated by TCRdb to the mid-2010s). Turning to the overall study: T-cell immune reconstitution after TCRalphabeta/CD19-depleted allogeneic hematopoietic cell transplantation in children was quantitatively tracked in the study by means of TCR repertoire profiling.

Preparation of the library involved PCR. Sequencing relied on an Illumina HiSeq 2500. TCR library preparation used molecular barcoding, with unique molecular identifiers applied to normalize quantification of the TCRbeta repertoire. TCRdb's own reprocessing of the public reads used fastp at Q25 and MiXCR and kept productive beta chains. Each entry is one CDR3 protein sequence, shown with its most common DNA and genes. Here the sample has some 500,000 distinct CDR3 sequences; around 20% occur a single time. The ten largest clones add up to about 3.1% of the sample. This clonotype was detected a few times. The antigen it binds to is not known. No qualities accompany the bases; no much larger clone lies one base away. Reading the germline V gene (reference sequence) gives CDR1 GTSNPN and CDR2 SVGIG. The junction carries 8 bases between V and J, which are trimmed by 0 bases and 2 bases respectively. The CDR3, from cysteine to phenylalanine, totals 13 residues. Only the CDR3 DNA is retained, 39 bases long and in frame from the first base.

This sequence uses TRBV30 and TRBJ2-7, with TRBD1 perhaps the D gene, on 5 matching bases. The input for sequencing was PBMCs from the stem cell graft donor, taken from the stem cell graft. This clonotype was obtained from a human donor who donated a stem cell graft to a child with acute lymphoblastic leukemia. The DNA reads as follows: TGTGCCTGGAGTGTTACAGGTCCCTACGAGCAGTACTTC. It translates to CAWSVTGPYEQYF. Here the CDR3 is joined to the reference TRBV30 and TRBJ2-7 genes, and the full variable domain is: SQTIHQWPATLVQPVGSPLSLECTVEGTSNPNLYWYRQAAGRGLQLLFYSVGIGQISSEVPQNLSASRPQDRQFILSSKKLLLSDSGFYLCAWSVTGPYEQYFGPGTRLTVT.